The source of this TCR beta chain is a study of blood T cell repertoires in COVID-19. The germline CDR1 and CDR2 sequences are SGHTS and YDEGEE. This CDR3 spans 20 amino acids. V trimming: 6 bases; J trimming: 0 bases; junction bases outside the gene matches: 17. The method was immunoSEQ multiplex PCR; TCRdb's version includes in-frame clones alone and lacks a portion of them. The repertoire holds roughly 68,000 clones, with about nine tenths as singletons. The V call is TRBV5-8, the J call TRBJ2-2, with 10 positions matching TRBD2. The sequence derives from a woman aged 60 to 75 with COVID-19, enrolled during active disease. The sample was peripheral blood. CDR3 sequence: CASTDHPSGRPSSNTGELFF. In nucleotides, the CDR3 is TGTGCCAGCACGGACCATCCTAGCGGGAGACCTTCCTCGAACACCGGGGAGCTGTTTTTT. Complete variable domain (other parts from reference TRBV5-8 and TRBJ2-2): EAGVTQSPTHLIKTRGQQATLRCSPISGHTSVYWYQQALGLGLQFLLWYDEGEERNRGNFPPRFSGRQFPNYSSELNVNALELEDSALYLCASTDHPSGRPSSNTGELFFGEGSRLTVL.